The 4 T cell receptor beta chains presented below share a single source sample, sequenced in a study of shared clonotypes between healthy human individuals. The repertoire was sequenced with immunoSEQ multiplex PCR; TCRdb's copy has only in-frame clones and lacks some. The sample has a few million clones, roughly nine tenths seen once; the top ten hold about 0.13%. The sequencing sample was made of naive CD4+ T cells sorted from blood. The subset was: CD45RA+ positively selected. Source of these receptors: a man younger than 35 in good health.

The chain uses TRBV10-3 and TRBJ1-5; D gene unclear. The length of the CDR3 is 14 residues. V lost 3 bases and J lost 3, with 9 bases in between. CDR1 and CDR2 (germline): ENHRY, SYGVKD. The CDR3 protein is CAISDGENNQPQHF. In DNA form, the CDR3 reads TGTGCCATCAGTGACGGGGAAAACAATCAGCCCCAGCATTTT.

This chain links TRBV18 with TRBJ2-1; 8 bases map to TRBD1. There are 15 residues in the CDR3. The V segment lost 3 bases and the J segment 4 bases; nucleotides outside the gene matches: 5. Germline V CDR1 and CDR2: KGHSH, LQKENI. The CDR3 DNA follows: TGTGCCAGCTCACCGGGACAGGTCCGGTACAATGAGCAGTTCTTC. Translation: CASSPGQVRYNEQFF.

The rearrangement uses TRBV10-2 and TRBJ1-5; D is unclear. Germline-derived CDR1 and CDR2 are WSHSY and SAAADI. V was pared by 6 bases and J by 2 bases, with 14 bases between. The CDR3 contains 15 residues. In nucleotides, the CDR3 is TGCGCCAGCAGCGCCTGGGGTGAGGGCAATCAGCCCCAGCATTTT. This encodes CASSAWGEGNQPQHF.

The V gene is TRBV19, the J gene TRBJ2-7; 8 bases line up with TRBD2. This CDR3 spans 15 amino acids. Germline CDR1 LNHDA, CDR2 SQIVND (reference sequence). Germline trimming cut 5 bases from V and 5 bases from J; bases unmatched to any gene: 11. CDR3: CASSSPGLGVNEQYF. CDR3 nucleotide sequence: TGTGCCAGTAGTTCTCCGGGACTAGGCGTGAACGAGCAGTACTTC.